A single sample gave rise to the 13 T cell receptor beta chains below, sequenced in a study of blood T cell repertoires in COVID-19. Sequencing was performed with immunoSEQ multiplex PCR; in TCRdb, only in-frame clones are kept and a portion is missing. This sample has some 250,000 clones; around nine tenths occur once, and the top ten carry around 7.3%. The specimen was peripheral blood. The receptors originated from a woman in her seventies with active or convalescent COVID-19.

CDR3 loop: CASSLDRPGSYNSPLHF. The DNA of the CDR3 is TGTGCCAGCAGCTTGGACCGGCCGGGTTCCTATAATTCACCCCTCCACTTT. This chain uses TRBV5-5 with TRBJ1-6; D is undetermined. CDR1 SGHKS and CDR2 YYEKEE come from the germline V gene (reference sequence). The CDR3 covers 17 residues. The V gene lost 0 bases and the J gene lost 1 base, with 11 bases spanning the gap.

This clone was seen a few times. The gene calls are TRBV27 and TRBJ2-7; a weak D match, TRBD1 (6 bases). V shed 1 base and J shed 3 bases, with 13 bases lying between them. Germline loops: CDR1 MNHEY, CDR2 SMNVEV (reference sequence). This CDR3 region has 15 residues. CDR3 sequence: CASSLWAGADYEQYF. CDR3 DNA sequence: TGTGCCAGCAGTTTATGGGCAGGGGCGGACTACGAGCAGTACTTC.

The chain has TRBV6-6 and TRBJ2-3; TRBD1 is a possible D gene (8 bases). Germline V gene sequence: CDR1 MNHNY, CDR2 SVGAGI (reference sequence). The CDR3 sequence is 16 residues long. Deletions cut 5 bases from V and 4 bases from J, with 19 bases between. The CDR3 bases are TGTGCCAGCAGTCGACTCACAGGGGGGGTCCCAGATACGCAGTATTTT. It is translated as CASSRLTGGVPDTQYF.

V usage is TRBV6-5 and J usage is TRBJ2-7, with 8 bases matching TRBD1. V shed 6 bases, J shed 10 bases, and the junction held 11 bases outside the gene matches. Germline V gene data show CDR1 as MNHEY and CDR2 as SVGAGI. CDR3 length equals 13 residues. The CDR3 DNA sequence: TGTGCCAGCAGCCCAGGGGGCTCAGTAGAACAGTACTTC. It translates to CASSPGGSVEQYF.

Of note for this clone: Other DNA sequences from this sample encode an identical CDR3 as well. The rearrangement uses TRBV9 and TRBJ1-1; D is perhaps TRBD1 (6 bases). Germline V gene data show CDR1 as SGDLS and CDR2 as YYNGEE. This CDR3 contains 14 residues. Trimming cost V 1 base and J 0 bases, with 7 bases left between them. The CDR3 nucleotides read TGTGCCAGCAGCGTAACAGGGCTGAACACTGAAGCTTTCTTT. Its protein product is CASSVTGLNTEAFF.

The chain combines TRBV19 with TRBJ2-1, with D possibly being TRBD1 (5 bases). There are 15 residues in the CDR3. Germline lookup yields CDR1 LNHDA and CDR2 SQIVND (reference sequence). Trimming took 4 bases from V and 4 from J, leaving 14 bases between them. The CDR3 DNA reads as TGTGCCAGTAGTACCTCCGGACAATCATACAATGAGCAGTTCTTC. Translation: CASSTSGQSYNEQFF.

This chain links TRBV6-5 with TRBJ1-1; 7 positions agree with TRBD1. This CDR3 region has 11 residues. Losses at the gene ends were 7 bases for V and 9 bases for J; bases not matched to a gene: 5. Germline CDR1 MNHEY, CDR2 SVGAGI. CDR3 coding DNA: TGTGCCAGCAACTGGGACAGTAAAGCTTTCTTT. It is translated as CASNWDSKAFF.

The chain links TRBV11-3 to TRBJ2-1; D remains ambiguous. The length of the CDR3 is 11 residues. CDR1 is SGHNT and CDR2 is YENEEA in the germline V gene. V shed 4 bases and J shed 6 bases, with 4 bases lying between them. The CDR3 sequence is CASSSRNEQFF. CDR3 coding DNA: TGTGCCAGCAGCTCGCGCAATGAGCAGTTCTTC.

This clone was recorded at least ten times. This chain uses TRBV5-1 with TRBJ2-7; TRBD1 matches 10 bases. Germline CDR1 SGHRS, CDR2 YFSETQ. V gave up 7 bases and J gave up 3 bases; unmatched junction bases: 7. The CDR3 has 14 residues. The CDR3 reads CASRPGTGDYEQYF. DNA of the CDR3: TGCGCCAGCCGTCCCGGGACAGGGGACTACGAGCAGTACTTC.

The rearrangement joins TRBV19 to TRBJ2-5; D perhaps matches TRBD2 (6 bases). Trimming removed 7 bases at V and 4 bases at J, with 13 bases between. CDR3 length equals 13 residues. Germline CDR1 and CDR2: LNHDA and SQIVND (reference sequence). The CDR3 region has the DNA TGTGCCAGTACAAAACCCGGGGGAGAGACCCAGTACTTC. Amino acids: CASTKPGGETQYF.

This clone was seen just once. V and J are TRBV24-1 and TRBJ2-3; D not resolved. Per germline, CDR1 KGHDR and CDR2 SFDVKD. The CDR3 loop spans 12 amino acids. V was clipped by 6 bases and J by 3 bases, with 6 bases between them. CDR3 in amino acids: CATSSDTDTQYF. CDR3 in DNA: TGTGCCACCAGTTCAGATACAGATACGCAGTATTTT.

Here the CDR3 DNA reads TGTGCCAGCAGTTTAGCTAACTATGGCTACACCTTC. Its translation is CASSLANYGYTF. This sequence joins TRBV6-5 and TRBJ1-2; no clear D. The CDR3 length is 12 residues. Trimming removed 4 bases at V and 0 bases at J, with 3 bases between. CDR1 is MNHEY and CDR2 is SVGAGI in the germline V gene.

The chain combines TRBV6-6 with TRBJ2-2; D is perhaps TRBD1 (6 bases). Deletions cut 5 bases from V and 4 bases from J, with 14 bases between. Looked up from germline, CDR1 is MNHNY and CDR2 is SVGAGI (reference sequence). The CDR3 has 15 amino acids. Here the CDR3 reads CASSQIRQVTGELFF. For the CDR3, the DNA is TGTGCCAGCAGTCAGATCCGACAGGTCACCGGGGAGCTGTTTTTT.